These 13 T cell receptor beta chains came from one sample sequenced in a study of cytomegalovirus exposure and HLA in healthy donors. PCR primers comprised 60 Vbeta and 13 Jbeta primers. The method was immunoSEQ multiplex PCR; TCRdb's version includes in-frame clones alone and lacks a portion of them. The sample includes over 90,000 clones, roughly four fifths of them seen just once. Source material: PBMCs. Receptors were obtained from a man aged 35-49 years in good health and CMV-seronegative.

This sequence joins TRBV6-1 and TRBJ1-5; 7 bases match TRBD1. Per the germline V gene, CDR1 is MNHNS and CDR2 is SASEGT. V lost 6 bases and J lost 5; bases outside the gene matches: 7. The CDR3 is 14 residues long. CDR3 DNA sequence: TGTGCCAGCAGCCAGACAGGGTGGGATCAGCCCCAGCATTTT. Its translation: CASSQTGWDQPQHF.

The rearrangement joins TRBV7-9 to TRBJ2-5; a possible D gene is TRBD2 (6 bases). Between the trimmed V and J ends, which lost 1 base and 4 bases, there was a span of 13 bases. The CDR3 totals 15 residues. Germline-derived CDR1 and CDR2 are SEHNR and FQNEAQ (reference sequence). CDR3 DNA sequence: TGTGCCAGCAGCTTAGGGGCGCGGGGCGCAGAGACCCAGTACTTC. Protein product: CASSLGARGAETQYF.

The chain employs TRBV28 and TRBJ2-3; D not resolved. The V gene's germline CDR1 is MDHEN and CDR2 SYDVKM. This CDR3 is built from 13 residues. The V end was cut by 6 bases, the J end by 4 bases, with 11 bases between. The CDR3 protein is CASREQFPDTQYF. CDR3 nucleotide sequence: TGTGCCAGCAGGGAGCAGTTCCCAGATACGCAGTATTTT.

The chain uses TRBV6-6 and TRBJ1-6, with D maybe TRBD1 (6 bases). Germline assignment: CDR1 MNHNY and CDR2 SVGAGI (reference sequence). This CDR3 is built from 13 residues. V shed 4 bases and J shed 9 bases, with 10 bases lying between them. The CDR3 DNA follows: TGTGCCAGCAGTTCGACCAGGGGTTCACCCCTCCACTTT. Protein product: CASSSTRGSPLHF.

V usage is TRBV6-4 and J usage is TRBJ1-5; 7 nucleotides match TRBD1. After removal of 0 bases from V and 4 bases from J, the junction contained 9 bases not matched to a gene. The CDR3 contains 17 residues. Germline lookup yields CDR1 MRHNA and CDR2 SNTAGT. The CDR3 here is CASSDSGRGRGNQPQHF. Written as DNA, the CDR3 is TGTGCCAGCAGTGACTCGGGGCGCGGCAGGGGGAATCAGCCCCAGCATTTT.

The chain joins TRBV2 to TRBJ2-7, with D possibly TRBD2 on 5 matching bases. V gave up 6 bases and J gave up 1 base, with 10 bases separating them. Germline values: CDR1 SNHLY, CDR2 FYNNEI. The CDR3 loop spans 13 amino acids. The CDR3 nucleotides are TGTGCCAGCAGGGCCGGGGAATCCTACGAGCAGTACTTC. This translates into CASRAGESYEQYF.

The gene calls are TRBV18 and TRBJ1-1, with D uncertain. V dropped 4 bases and J dropped 8 bases, with 14 bases sitting between them. The CDR3 is 13 residues long. Germline V gene sequence: CDR1 KGHSH, CDR2 LQKENI. Here the CDR3 reads CASSQYRLIEAFF. CDR3 DNA sequence: TGTGCCAGCTCACAGTATCGGTTAATAGAAGCTTTCTTT.

The chain uses TRBV4-2 and TRBJ2-5, with 8 bases lining up with TRBD2. The CDR3 covers 16 residues. CDR1 LGHNA and CDR2 YNFKEQ come from the germline V gene. The ends lost 3 bases at V and 5 bases at J; junction bases unmatched: 11. The CDR3 nucleotides read TGTGCCAGCAGCCAGCGAGGCGGGGGGACCCTCGAGACCCAGTACTTC. It yields the protein CASSQRGGGTLETQYF.

The chain recombines TRBV19 with TRBJ2-7, with D perhaps matching TRBD1 (5 bases). The germline gives CDR1 LNHDA, CDR2 SQIVND (reference sequence). Trimming took off 3 bases at V and 8 bases at J, with 8 bases between the two ends. This CDR3 has 11 residues. CDR3 loop: CASSIDRKQYF. CDR3 DNA: TGTGCCAGTAGTATCGACAGAAAGCAGTACTTC.

This chain links TRBV20-1 with TRBJ2-7, with D hard to call. From germline, CDR1 is DFQATT and CDR2 SNEGSKA (reference sequence). V was trimmed by 7 bases and J by 7 bases, leaving 5 bases between them. CDR3 length: 8 amino acids. CDR3 sequence: CSVLEQYF. The CDR3 DNA reads as TGCAGTGTCCTAGAGCAGTACTTC.

This clone was counted a few times. The genes are TRBV11-2 and TRBJ1-4, with 7 nucleotides matching TRBD1. The CDR3 has 15 amino acids. V dropped 5 bases and J dropped 1; count of bases not matched to a gene: 4. Germline lookup yields CDR1 SGHAT and CDR2 FQNNGV. As DNA, the CDR3 is TGTGCCAGCAGCATTAGACAGGGAACTAATGAAAAACTGTTTTTT. Protein product: CASSIRQGTNEKLFF.

The genes are TRBV5-1 and TRBJ1-2, with 11 bases that match TRBD1. The V segment lost 4 bases and the J segment 8 bases; nucleotides outside the gene matches: 7. The germline CDR1 and CDR2 sequences are SGHRS and YFSETQ. The CDR3 runs 14 residues. DNA for the CDR3: TGCGCCAGCAGCAGGACAGGGGGCGAGAGCGGCTACACCTTC. Amino acid sequence: CASSRTGGESGYTF.

J is TRBJ2-5 and V is TRBV4-3; no reliable D call. This CDR3 is 15 amino acids long. Trimming took 4 bases from V and 4 from J, leaving 16 bases between them. Per the germline V gene, CDR1 is LGHNA and CDR2 is YSLEER. The CDR3 region has the DNA TGCGCCAGCAGCCGAGACGCCCGGTACGGAGAGACCCAGTACTTC. Amino acids: CASSRDARYGETQYF.